This record covers a single T cell receptor (beta chain). Generated by immunoSEQ multiplex PCR, the TCRdb table keeps only in-frame clones and is missing some. The sample records 100,000 or so clones, almost 80% being singletons. This entry is derived from a study of blood T cell repertoires in COVID-19. After removal of 5 bases from V and 2 bases from J, the junction contained 6 bases not matched to a gene. This CDR3 spans 15 amino acids. Germline CDR1 is MDHEN and CDR2 is SYDVKM. The chain links TRBV28 to TRBJ1-5, with 7 bases matching TRBD1. The sequenced sample consisted of peripheral blood. This TCR was sampled from a man aged 70-80 years with active or convalescent COVID-19. Here the CDR3 reads CASSHDRVGNQPQHF. The DNA of the CDR3 is TGTGCCAGCAGTCACGACAGGGTGGGCAATCAGCCCCAGCATTTT.